These 10 T cell receptor beta chains were all obtained from the same sample, sequenced in a study of beta chain features in type 1 diabetes. Expressed TCRB transcripts were sequenced because the entire RNA isolate underwent reverse transcription. Here immunoSEQ multiplex PCR was the method, and the copy in TCRdb shows in-frame clones only, minus some. This sample has about 240,000 clones; 25% to 30% occur once, and the top ten carry 3.5% to 4%. Specimen: central memory CD4+ T cells from blood. The receptors derive from a man younger than 40 in good health.

This clone was observed a few times. The V and J genes are TRBV20-1 and TRBJ2-1, with D unclear. The CDR3 has 10 amino acids. CDR1 and CDR2 from the germline V gene are DFQATT and SNEGSKA (reference sequence). Trimming pared 6 bases from V and 9 bases from J, leaving 9 bases between. CDR3 sequence (DNA): TGCAGTGCCCACTACGCTGAGCAGTTCTTC. It codes for CSAHYAEQFF.

This clone appeared a few times. The rearrangement links TRBV30 to TRBJ1-1; possibly TRBD1 for D (6 bases). The CDR3 length is 13 residues. Germline-derived CDR1 and CDR2 are GTSNPN and SVGIG (reference sequence). V was pared by 2 bases and J by 5 bases, with 12 bases between. Written as DNA, the CDR3 is TGTGCCTGGAGTCGCGACAGGAGAACTGAAGCTTTCTTT. Amino acids: CAWSRDRRTEAFF.

This clone was picked up a small number of times. The chain couples TRBV5-6 to TRBJ1-1; 12 positions match TRBD1. With V trimmed by 0 bases and J by 4 bases, 7 bases remained unmatched. There are 17 residues in the CDR3. From germline, CDR1 is SGHDT and CDR2 YYEEEE. For the CDR3, the DNA is TGTGCCAGCAGCTTGGCCGGGACAGGGGGCGGAGGCACTGAAGCTTTCTTT. It codes for CASSLAGTGGGGTEAFF.

This rearrangement joins TRBV7-8 to TRBJ2-3; 8 bases agree with TRBD1. CDR1 and CDR2 (germline): SGHVS, FQNEAQ. The length of the CDR3 is 13 residues. The V and J ends lost 6 bases and 3 bases, in that order; junction bases with no gene match: 2. The CDR3 DNA sequence: TGTGCCAGCAGGGACAGGGAGACAGATACGCAGTATTTT. Protein sequence: CASRDRETDTQYF.

The rearrangement uses TRBV9 and TRBJ2-5; D might be TRBD2 (6 bases). Germline lookup yields CDR1 SGDLS and CDR2 YYNGEE. With 2 bases removed from V and 2 bases from J, the gap between germline ends came to 10 bases. CDR3 length: 14 residues. CDR3 sequence reads: CASSVTGGQETQYF. The CDR3 DNA reads TGTGCCAGCAGCGTTACCGGGGGACAAGAGACCCAGTACTTC.

This clone was counted a few times. This chain connects TRBV30 to TRBJ2-7, with 9 positions matching TRBD2. Germline CDR1 GTSNPN, CDR2 SVGIG (reference sequence). The J segment lost 2 bases and the V segment lost 5 bases, leaving 4 bases of the junction unmatched. CDR3 size: 13 residues. The CDR3 region is CAWPGLAPYEQYF. The CDR3 DNA sequence: TGTGCCTGGCCGGGACTAGCTCCCTACGAGCAGTACTTC.

The V gene is TRBV10-3, the J gene TRBJ1-1, with D maybe TRBD1 (6 bases). There are 13 residues in the CDR3. Trimming removed 10 bases at V and 1 base at J, with 13 bases between. CDR1 and CDR2 (germline): ENHRY, SYGVKD. This CDR3 is CASHRAENTEAFF. The CDR3 DNA reads as TGTGCCAGCCACAGGGCGGAGAACACTGAAGCTTTCTTT.

The chain employs TRBV12-5 and TRBJ1-1; 8 bases are a match to TRBD1. The V and J ends lost 0 bases and 4 bases, in that order; junction bases with no gene match: 7. This CDR3 comprises 16 residues. Per germline, CDR1 LGHNT and CDR2 FRNRAP. The CDR3 DNA sequence: TGTGCTAGTGGTTTGGTGCCGGGACAGGAGTCCACTGAAGCTTTCTTT. This sequence encodes CASGLVPGQESTEAFF.

This clone was observed a few times. The gene calls are TRBV10-3 and TRBJ2-1; 9 nucleotides line up with TRBD1. The germline V gene has CDR1 ENHRY and CDR2 SYGVKD. CDR3 size: 15 residues. With 5 bases clipped from V and 6 bases from J, the junction kept 8 bases outside the gene matches. CDR3 protein: CAISLQGALVNEQFF. The CDR3 coding sequence is TGTGCCATCAGTCTACAGGGGGCTCTCGTCAATGAGCAGTTCTTC.

The CDR3 nucleotides read TGTGCCAGTTTTTTACCTTCAGGGGCCGAGCAGTACTTC. Protein sequence: CASFLPSGAEQYF. The V call is TRBV2, the J call TRBJ2-7, with D perhaps TRBD1 (6 bases). Trimming removed 9 bases from V and 6 bases from J, with 18 bases in between. Germline V lookup: CDR1 SNHLY, CDR2 FYNNEI. CDR3 length: 13 amino acids.